These 7 T cell receptor beta chains came from one sample sequenced in a study of shared clonotypes between healthy human individuals. TCRdb's table, derived via immunoSEQ multiplex PCR, lists solely in-frame clones and lacks some. The sample carries some 2,400,000 clones, almost 96% recorded once. Sequenced sample: naive CD4+ T cells sorted from blood. Subset meaning: CD45RA+ positively selected. These receptors came from a man aged 18-30 years in good health.

The V and J genes are TRBV6-5 and TRBJ2-1, with 7 bases matching TRBD2. Germline V gene data show CDR1 as MNHEY and CDR2 as SVGAGI. With 11 bases clipped from V and 5 bases from J, the junction kept 6 bases outside the gene matches. This CDR3 is 12 amino acids long. In DNA form, the CDR3 reads TGTGCCGCGGGGCGGGGGAACAATGAGCAGTTCTTC. Translation gives CAAGRGNNEQFF.

This clone was counted between two and nine times. This rearrangement joins TRBV29-1 to TRBJ1-6; possible D gene TRBD1, 6 bases. The CDR3 length is 13 residues. The ends were cut back, 4 bases at V and 6 bases at J, with 10 bases in the middle. Germline V lookup: CDR1 SQVTM, CDR2 ANQGSEA. The CDR3 sequence is CSVAQGSNSPLHF. The CDR3 DNA follows: TGCAGCGTTGCACAGGGATCTAATTCACCCCTCCACTTT.

The chain joins TRBV5-1 to TRBJ2-2, with D tentatively TRBD2 (6 bases). This CDR3 comprises 16 residues. V was shortened by 2 bases and J by 0 bases, with 11 bases between the two germline ends. In germline, CDR1 is SGHRS, CDR2 YFSETQ. The CDR3 reads CASSFRGTPNTGELFF. The CDR3 DNA reads TGCGCCAGCAGCTTCCGCGGGACCCCGAACACCGGGGAGCTGTTTTTT.

The chain joins TRBV27 to TRBJ1-4; tentatively, D is TRBD1 (5 bases). V lost 0 bases, J lost 7 bases, and 12 bases lay in between. Germline-derived CDR1 and CDR2 are MNHEY and SMNVEV (reference sequence). The CDR3 has 15 amino acids. The CDR3 protein is CASSLSGWGIEKLFF. CDR3 sequence (DNA): TGTGCCAGCAGTTTATCCGGCTGGGGCATTGAAAAACTGTTTTTT.

The chain has TRBV5-1 and TRBJ2-5; TRBD1 matches at 9 bases. This CDR3 has 16 amino acids. V gave up 4 bases and J gave up 4 bases; unmatched junction bases: 11. Germline values: CDR1 SGHRS, CDR2 YFSETQ. The CDR3 loop is CASSNRDREGLETQYF. CDR3 nucleotide sequence: TGCGCCAGCAGCAACCGGGACAGGGAGGGCCTAGAGACCCAGTACTTC.

The rearrangement links TRBV5-1 to TRBJ1-1, with D tentatively TRBD1 (6 bases). Trimming left V 1 base short and J 1 base short, with 14 bases between. CDR1 is SGHRS, CDR2 YFSETQ, per germline. The CDR3 sequence is 16 residues long. The CDR3 DNA reads TGCGCCAGCAGCTTGCCTACCTGGACAGAGAACACTGAAGCTTTCTTT. Protein: CASSLPTWTENTEAFF.

The chain uses TRBV28 and TRBJ2-5; D is ambiguous. Trimming cost V 5 bases and J 11 bases, with 15 bases left between them. The CDR3 extends over 12 amino acids. The germline V gene encodes CDR1 MDHEN and CDR2 SYDVKM. This chain's CDR3 is CASSLLNRSQYF. CDR3 in DNA: TGTGCCAGCAGTCTCCTGAACCGGTCACAGTACTTC.